The present TCR beta chain was sequenced within a study of high-grade serous ovarian cancer treatment subgroups. Whole-study context: Samples averaged 14,192 reads and some 7,500 unique TCR beta rearrangements. Notes on the study in general: Bulk tumor TCR sequencing gave no spatial information. Only CDR3 was analyzed; CDR1 and CDR2 were not.

Assay used: immunoSEQ multiplex PCR; TCRdb lists only in-frame clones, some missing. The repertoire holds roughly 29,000 clones, with under 90% as singletons. Remarks on this clone: Its cognate antigen is unknown.

Tumor samples were taken before definitive surgery or chemotherapy. Germline V lookup: CDR1 SGHKS, CDR2 YYEKEE (reference sequence). This CDR3 region has 14 residues. Trimming left V 5 bases short and J 1 base short, with 10 bases between. The chain has TRBV5-5 and TRBJ1-5, with D possibly being TRBD1 (5 bases). Sequenced material: tumor tissue. The receptor's source is a human donor with high-grade serous ovarian cancer. CDR3 sequence: CASSSQGSNQPQHF. The DNA of the CDR3 is TGTGCCAGCAGTTCCCAGGGCAGCAATCAGCCCCAGCATTTT.